The 20 T cell receptor beta chains below all came from one sample that was sequenced in a study of beta chain features in type 1 diabetes. These TCRs are of unknown antigen specificity. Every isolated RNA sample was fully reverse transcribed, so sequencing captured expressed TCRB transcripts. The repertoire was sequenced with immunoSEQ multiplex PCR; TCRdb's copy has only in-frame clones and lacks some. The profile covers a few hundred thousand clones, with roughly a tenth appearing a single time and around 0.66% taken by the ten largest. Study-level findings and limits: In every one of the four CD4+ subsets, TCRB CDR3s were moderately but significantly shorter in Type 1 diabetes patients.

The sample consisted of central memory CD4+ T cells from blood. Receptors originate from a man aged 25-40 years with type 1 diabetes.

The chain joins TRBV27 to TRBJ2-2, with D perhaps being TRBD1 or TRBD2 (5 bases each). The V end lost 2 bases, the J end lost 7 bases, and 14 bases lay between the germline ends. This CDR3 spans 15 amino acids. Germline CDR1 reads MNHEY; CDR2 reads SMNVEV (reference sequence). CDR3 bases: TGTGCCAGCAGTTTAGAGGGGCGCCTTATCGGGGAGCTGTTTTTT. Its translation: CASSLEGRLIGELFF.

The table lists this clone with many counts. J is TRBJ2-1 and V is TRBV10-3; D possibly uses TRBD1 or TRBD2 (5 bases each). The length of the CDR3 is 16 residues. Germline V gene data show CDR1 as ENHRY and CDR2 as SYGVKD. V shed 8 bases and J shed 6 bases, with 23 bases lying between them. CDR3 nucleotide sequence: TGTGCCATCGACGAAGAGGGACGACGGCCGCTCAATGAGCAGTTCTTC. Residues: CAIDEEGRRPLNEQFF.

This clone was counted a few times. The chain is built from TRBV19 and TRBJ1-5, with a weak D call TRBD1 (5 bases). This CDR3 contains 15 residues. The germline V gene has CDR1 LNHDA and CDR2 SQIVND (reference sequence). Trimming pared 1 base from V and 0 bases from J, leaving 7 bases between. CDR3 DNA sequence: TGTGCCAGTAGTATAGTTGGGGGTAGCAATCAGCCCCAGCATTTT. It encodes CASSIVGGSNQPQHF.

There are many counts of this clone. This sequence joins TRBV7-9 and TRBJ2-1; D gene uncertain. Germline V gene data show CDR1 as SEHNR and CDR2 as FQNEAQ (reference sequence). This CDR3 region has 13 residues. V was clipped by 2 bases and J by 15 bases, with 17 bases between them. The CDR3 region is CASSLPNVGSWFF. CDR3 sequence (DNA): TGTGCCAGCAGCTTACCCAACGTGGGCTCGTGGTTCTTC.

The chain couples TRBV7-9 to TRBJ1-2; D remains ambiguous. The length of the CDR3 is 13 residues. The V gene's germline CDR1 is SEHNR and CDR2 FQNEAQ (reference sequence). V shed 1 base and J shed 6 bases, with 9 bases lying between them. The CDR3 spells CASSLGRADGYTF. In DNA form, the CDR3 reads TGTGCCAGCAGCTTAGGGCGGGCCGATGGCTACACCTTC.

The rearrangement links TRBV7-3 to TRBJ1-1, with D perhaps matching TRBD1 (6 bases). Trimming shortened V by 4 bases and J by 1 base, and 10 bases separated the two germline ends. The V gene's germline CDR1 is SGHTA and CDR2 FQGTGA. CDR3 length: 14 residues. The CDR3 is CASSSTTGNTEAFF. The CDR3 nucleotides are TGTGCCAGCAGCTCCACGACAGGGAACACTGAAGCTTTCTTT.

Note on this clone: A read error may produce the germline difference seen at one junction end. The chain combines TRBV23-1 with TRBJ2-3; D perhaps matches TRBD2 (6 bases). TRBV23-1 is an ORF for which the function is uncertain. The CDR3 totals 14 residues. CDR3 sequence: CASSFRASADTQYF. The CDR3 DNA is TGTGCCAGCAGCTTCAGGGCTAGCGCAGATACGCAGTATTTT.

The chain combines TRBV6-5 with TRBJ1-4; 7 positions match TRBD1. Germline V gene sequence: CDR1 MNHEY, CDR2 SVGAGI. There are 13 residues in the CDR3. V shed 1 base and J 8 bases; nucleotides not matched to a gene: 1. The CDR3 reads CASSYWTGEKLFF. CDR3 DNA: TGTGCCAGCAGTTACTGGACAGGCGAAAAACTGTTTTTT.

The chain links TRBV7-9 to TRBJ2-7; 8 positions match TRBD2. V lost 5 bases and J lost 2; bases outside the gene matches: 11. Per germline, CDR1 SEHNR and CDR2 FQNEAQ (reference sequence). The CDR3 runs 16 residues. The CDR3 nucleotides read TGTGCCAGCAGCCCGCGAAGCGGGGGTGGCACCTACGAGCAGTACTTC. Translated: CASSPRSGGGTYEQYF.

This clone came up a few times. This chain uses TRBV30 with TRBJ2-3; no definite D call. Germline values: CDR1 GTSNPN, CDR2 SVGIG (reference sequence). Deletions cut 0 bases from V and 5 bases from J, with 9 bases between. This CDR3 is built from 13 residues. The CDR3 DNA is TGTGCCTGGAGTGTAAACAACCTAGATACGCAGTATTTT. Translating it yields CAWSVNNLDTQYF.

This chain uses TRBV10-1 with TRBJ2-3, with TRBD2 matching over 7 bases. This CDR3 region has 16 residues. Trimming at V came to 5 bases and at J to 5 bases, leaving 13 bases not matched to a gene. CDR1 and CDR2 from the germline V gene are WNHNN and SYGVQD (reference sequence). CDR3 sequence reads: CASSLEVAGAKDTQYF. The CDR3, as DNA: TGCGCCAGCAGTCTCGAGGTGGCGGGAGCGAAAGATACGCAGTATTTT.

The J gene is TRBJ2-7, the V gene TRBV5-4, with TRBD2 identical over 10 bases. Germline CDR1 is SGHNT and CDR2 is YYREEE (reference sequence). The V gene end was trimmed by 4 bases and the J gene end by 6 bases; junction bases not matched to a gene: 10. The CDR3 is made up of 15 amino acids. The CDR3 is CASSLIAGGAFEQYF. As DNA, the CDR3 is TGTGCCAGCAGCCTAATAGCGGGAGGTGCCTTCGAGCAGTACTTC.

The V gene is TRBV19, the J gene TRBJ2-7; 7 bases line up with TRBD1. CDR3 length: 14 amino acids. In germline, CDR1 is LNHDA, CDR2 SQIVND (reference sequence). The J segment lost 2 bases and the V segment lost 5 bases, leaving 6 bases of the junction unmatched. The CDR3 nucleotides are TGTGCCAGTAGTCACCCGGGACAGACCTACGAGCAGTACTTC. Its translation: CASSHPGQTYEQYF.

This clone was observed a few times. The chain joins TRBV7-9 to TRBJ2-7; D might be TRBD2 (7 bases). Germline V gene sequence: CDR1 SEHNR, CDR2 FQNEAQ (reference sequence). This CDR3 has 17 amino acids. V lost 3 bases, J lost 3 bases, and 21 bases lay in between. The CDR3 is CASSFDPGRGLHYEQYF. The CDR3 nucleotides are TGTGCCAGCAGCTTCGACCCGGGGCGGGGGCTACACTACGAGCAGTACTTC.

The chain links TRBV28 to TRBJ1-2, with 7 positions matching TRBD1. The CDR3 totals 13 residues. J was trimmed by 7 bases and V by 2 bases; bases with no gene match: 4. Looked up from germline, CDR1 is MDHEN and CDR2 is SYDVKM. The CDR3 sequence is CASSLDRVSGYTF. The CDR3 region has the DNA TGTGCCAGCAGTTTAGACAGGGTCTCTGGCTACACCTTC.

V and J are TRBV10-3 and TRBJ2-2, with 10 bases matching TRBD2. CDR3 size: 16 residues. Trimming removed 2 bases from V and 4 bases from J; junction bases left unmatched: 4. Germline V gene data show CDR1 as ENHRY and CDR2 as SYGVKD. DNA for the CDR3: TGTGCCATCAGTGAGCGGACTAGCGGCCGCACCGGGGAGCTGTTTTTT. This translates into CAISERTSGRTGELFF.

This clone was found a few times. The gene calls are TRBV7-3 and TRBJ1-2; TRBD1 matches 7 bases. V was clipped by 3 bases and J by 0 bases; unmatched bases: 1. Germline V gene data show CDR1 as SGHTA and CDR2 as FQGTGA. The CDR3 contains 14 residues. CDR3 nucleotides: TGTGCCAGCAGCTTGGGGACAGCTAACTATGGCTACACCTTC. Amino acids: CASSLGTANYGYTF. The whole variable domain, filled in from reference TRBV7-3 and TRBJ1-2, reads GAGVSQTPSNKVTEKGKYVELRCDPISGHTALYWYRQSLGQGPEFLIYFQGTGAADDSGLPNDRFFAVRPEGSVSTLKIQRTERGDSAVYLCASSLGTANYGYTFGSGTRLTVV.

DNA of the CDR3: TGTGCCAGCAGCAAAGCGCAGAAGCAGTACTTC. Amino acid sequence: CASSKAQKQYF. The genes are TRBV21-1 and TRBJ2-7; TRBD1, as called in the table, went unchecked against the DNA. TRBV21-1 is a known pseudogene. This CDR3 spans 11 amino acids.

This clone was counted only a few times. The rearrangement links TRBV7-3 to TRBJ2-2, with D perhaps matching TRBD1 or TRBD2 (6 bases each). The V gene's germline CDR1 is SGHTA and CDR2 FQGTGA. Trimming shortened V by 3 bases and J by 4 bases, and 9 bases separated the two germline ends. The CDR3 has 14 amino acids. The CDR3: CASSFGGPTGELFF. CDR3 DNA: TGTGCCAGCAGCTTTGGGGGGCCCACCGGGGAGCTGTTTTTT. The variable domain in full, completed from reference TRBV7-3 and TRBJ2-2, reads GAGVSQTPSNKVTEKGKYVELRCDPISGHTALYWYRQSLGQGPEFLIYFQGTGAADDSGLPNDRFFAVRPEGSVSTLKIQRTERGDSAVYLCASSFGGPTGELFFGEGSRLTVL.

This clone was counted at least ten times. This chain connects TRBV7-9 to TRBJ2-1, with unresolved D. CDR1 and CDR2 (germline): SEHNR, FQNEAQ (reference sequence). Between the trimmed V and J ends, which lost 5 bases and 8 bases, there was a span of 7 bases. The CDR3 totals 11 residues. In DNA, the CDR3 is TGTGCCAGCAGCCCCCAGGATGAGCAGTTCTTC. Translating it yields CASSPQDEQFF.